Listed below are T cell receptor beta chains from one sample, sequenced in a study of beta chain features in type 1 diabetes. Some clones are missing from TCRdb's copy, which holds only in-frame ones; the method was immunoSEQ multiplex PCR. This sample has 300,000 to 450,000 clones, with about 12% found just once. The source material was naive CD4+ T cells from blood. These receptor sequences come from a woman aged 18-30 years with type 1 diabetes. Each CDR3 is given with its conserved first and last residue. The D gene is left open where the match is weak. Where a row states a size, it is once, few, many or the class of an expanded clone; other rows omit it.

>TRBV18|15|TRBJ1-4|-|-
TGTGCCAGCTCACCGAACAGTGCAACTAATGAAAAACTGTTTTTT
CASSPNSATNEKLFF
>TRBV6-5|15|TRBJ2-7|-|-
TGTGCCAGCAGTTACTCGAGTCACGCGGGCTACGAGCAGTACTTC
CASSYSSHAGYEQYF
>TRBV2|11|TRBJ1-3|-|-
TGTGCCAGCAGTCTTAGACTAGACAGACATTTT
CASSLRLDRHF
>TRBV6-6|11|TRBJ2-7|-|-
TGTGCCAGCAGTAGGGGCTACGAGCAGTACTTC
CASSRGYEQYF
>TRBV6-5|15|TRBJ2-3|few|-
TGTGCCAGCAGCTCCTTGGGGGGTAGAGATCGTAGGCAGTATTTT
CASSSLGGRDRRQYF
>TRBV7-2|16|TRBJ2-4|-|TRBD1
TGTGCCAGCAGCGCGGGACAGGGGCTCGGGTTGACCATTCAGTACTTC
CASSAGQGLGLTIQYF
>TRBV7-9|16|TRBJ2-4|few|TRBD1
TGTGCCAGCAGCCCAGGGGGCAGCCTAGCCAAAAACATTCAGTACTTC
CASSPGGSLAKNIQYF
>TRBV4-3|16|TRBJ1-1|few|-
TGCGCCAGCAGCCAAGGGGTGGGGGGAGTTGTCACTGAAGCTTTCTTT
CASSQGVGGVVTEAFF
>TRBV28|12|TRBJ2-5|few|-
TGTGCCAGCAGTCCAATCCAAGAGACCCAGTACTTC
CASSPIQETQYF
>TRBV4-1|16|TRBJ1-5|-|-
TGCGCCAGCAGCCAAGTTAGCTCTTATAGCAATCAGCCCCAGCATTTT
CASSQVSSYSNQPQHF
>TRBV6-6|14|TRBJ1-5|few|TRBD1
TGTGCCAGCAGCTGGGGACAGGGAGATCAGCCCCAGCATTTT
CASSWGQGDQPQHF
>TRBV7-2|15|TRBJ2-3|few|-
TGTGCCAGCAGCTCTCAGAAATCTAGCACAGATACGCAGTATTTT
CASSSQKSSTDTQYF
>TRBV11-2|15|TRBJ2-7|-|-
TGTGCCAGCAGCTCCCAGGGCGGCGGACCCCTCGGGCAGTACTTC
CASSSQGGGPLGQYF
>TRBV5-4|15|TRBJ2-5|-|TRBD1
TGTGCCAGCAGCCGGGACAGGGCGATCCAAGAGACCCAGTACTTC
CASSRDRAIQETQYF
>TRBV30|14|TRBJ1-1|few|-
TGTGCCTGGAGTGTACCCAGGGAGAACACTGAAGCTTTCTTT
CAWSVPRENTEAFF
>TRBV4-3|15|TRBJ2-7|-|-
TGCGCCAGCAGCCAGCTCTTGGGACATTTCTACGAGCAGTACTTC
CASSQLLGHFYEQYF
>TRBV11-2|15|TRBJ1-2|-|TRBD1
TGTGCCAGCAGCCGGGTTGGGCAGGGGGGCAATGGCTACACCTTC
CASSRVGQGGNGYTF
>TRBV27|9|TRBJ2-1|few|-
TGTGCCAGGCCCCCCGGGCAGTTCTTC
CARPPGQFF
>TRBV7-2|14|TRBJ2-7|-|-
TGTGCCAGCAGCCCTCCGTCTTTGACAGAGTCACAGTACTTC
CASSPPSLTESQYF
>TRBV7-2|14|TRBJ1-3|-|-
TGTGCCAGCAGCCCGGGGGTAGGGGGAAACACCATATATTTT
CASSPGVGGNTIYF
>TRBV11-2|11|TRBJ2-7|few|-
TGTGCCAGCAGCTTATCTCCCGAGCAGTACTTC
CASSLSPEQYF
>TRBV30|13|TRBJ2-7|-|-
TGTGCCTGGAGTCGTGGACAGAACTACGAGCAGTACTTC
CAWSRGQNYEQYF